Listed below are T cell receptor beta chains from one sample, sequenced in a study of T cell changes during pregnancy in multiple sclerosis. TCRdb's table, derived via immunoSEQ multiplex PCR, lists solely in-frame clones and lacks some. The sample has around 130,000 clones, over 85% seen once. Sequencing used peripheral blood, obtained before pregnancy. The receptors come from a female donor with multiple sclerosis, enrolled in a pregnancy study. The CDR3 runs from the conserved cysteine through the conserved F or W.

v_gene | CDR3aa
TRBV5-1 | CASSLRGNLDEQYF
TRBV7-2 | CASSQEAVRLNTEAFF
TRBV19 | CASMASGVETQYF
TRBV7-2 | CASSFGDRVYNEQFF
TRBV5-1 | CASSLAGTGGTDTQYF
TRBV10-1 | CASSESAGSLSGYTF
TRBV9 | CASSVDLGSSGYTF
TRBV7-3 | CASSRNPTSLNTGELFF
TRBV11-2 | CASSSLGTGAETQYF
TRBV6-1 | CASSTQGAADSPLHF
TRBV6-5 | CASSYVSGTEAFF
TRBV6-5 | CASIGAVSGNTIYF
TRBV28 | CASRGGAESYEQYF
TRBV30 | CAWGTGEWKQYF
TRBV6-1 | CASSEAGGINQPQHF
TRBV6-1 | CASSSQGGQPQHF
TRBV5-6 | CASSLPFQGGEQYF
TRBV5-1 | CASSLRTSGRTGDIQYF
TRBV6-1 | CASSIGGLNTEAFF
TRBV6-1 | CASSPLGSTDTQYF
TRBV29-1 | CSVSREKPNEKLFF
TRBV27 | CASSQGHSTDTQYF
TRBV6-5 | CASSPPGGFTEAFF
TRBV6-6 | CASSQLAGAAYNEQFF
TRBV5-4 | CASSQLAGTDTQYF
TRBV28 | CASSYSGVRTEAFF
TRBV27 | CASSSLTGASASEAFF
TRBV7-8 | CASSPDRVLYNSPLHF